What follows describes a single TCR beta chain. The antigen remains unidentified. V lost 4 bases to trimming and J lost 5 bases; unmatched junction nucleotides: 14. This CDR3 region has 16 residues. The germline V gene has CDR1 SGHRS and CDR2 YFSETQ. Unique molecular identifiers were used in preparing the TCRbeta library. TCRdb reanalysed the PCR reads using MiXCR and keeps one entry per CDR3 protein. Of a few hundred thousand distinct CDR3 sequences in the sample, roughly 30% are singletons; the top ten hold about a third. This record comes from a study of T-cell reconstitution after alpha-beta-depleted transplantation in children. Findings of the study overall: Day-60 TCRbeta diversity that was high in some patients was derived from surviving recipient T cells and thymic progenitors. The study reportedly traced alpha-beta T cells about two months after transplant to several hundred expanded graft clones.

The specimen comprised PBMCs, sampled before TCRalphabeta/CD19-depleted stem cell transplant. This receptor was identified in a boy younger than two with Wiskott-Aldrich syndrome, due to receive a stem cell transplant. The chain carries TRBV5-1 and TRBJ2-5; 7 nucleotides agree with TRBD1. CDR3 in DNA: TGCGCCAGCAGCCAAGGGGGCCACTACAACACGGAGACCCAGTACTTC. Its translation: CASSQGGHYNTETQYF.